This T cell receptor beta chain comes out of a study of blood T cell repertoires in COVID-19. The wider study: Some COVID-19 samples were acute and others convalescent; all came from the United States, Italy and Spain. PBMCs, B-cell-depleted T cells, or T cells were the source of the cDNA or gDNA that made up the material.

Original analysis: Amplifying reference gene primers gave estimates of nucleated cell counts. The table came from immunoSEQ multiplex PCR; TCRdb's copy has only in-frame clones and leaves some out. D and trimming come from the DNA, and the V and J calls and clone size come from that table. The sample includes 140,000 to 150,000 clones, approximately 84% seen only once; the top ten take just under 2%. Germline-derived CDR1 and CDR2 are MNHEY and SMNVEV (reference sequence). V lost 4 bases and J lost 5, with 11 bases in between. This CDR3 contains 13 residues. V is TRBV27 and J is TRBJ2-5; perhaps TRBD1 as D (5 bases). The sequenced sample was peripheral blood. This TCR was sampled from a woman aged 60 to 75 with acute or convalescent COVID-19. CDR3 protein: CASSSTAIETQYF. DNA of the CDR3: TGTGCCAGCAGTTCGACAGCTATTGAGACCCAGTACTTC.